The clone carrying this T cell receptor (beta chain) was picked up a small number of times. Its matching antigen is unknown. The entry originates in a study of identical twins. General study points: Analyses of zero insertions could be partly confounded by invariant MAIT and iNKT cells.

TCRdb used MiXCR to reprocess the 5' RACE reads, holding one entry per CDR3 protein. This table has approximately 350,000 distinct CDR3 sequences, about 12% appearing once. This same sample was also taken into another study, of yellow fever vaccine responses in identical twins.

Sequencing was done on a sample of CD8+ T cells sorted from blood. The receptor comes from a woman aged 18-29 years in good health.

The CDR3 nucleotides are TGTGCCACCAGTCTTCGACCGACGGGTGAGCAGTTCTTC. It translates to CATSLRPTGEQFF. The chain couples TRBV24-1 to TRBJ2-1; D gene uncertain. V gave up 6 bases and J gave up 9 bases, with 14 bases separating them. Germline assignment: CDR1 KGHDR and CDR2 SFDVKD. This CDR3 contains 13 residues.